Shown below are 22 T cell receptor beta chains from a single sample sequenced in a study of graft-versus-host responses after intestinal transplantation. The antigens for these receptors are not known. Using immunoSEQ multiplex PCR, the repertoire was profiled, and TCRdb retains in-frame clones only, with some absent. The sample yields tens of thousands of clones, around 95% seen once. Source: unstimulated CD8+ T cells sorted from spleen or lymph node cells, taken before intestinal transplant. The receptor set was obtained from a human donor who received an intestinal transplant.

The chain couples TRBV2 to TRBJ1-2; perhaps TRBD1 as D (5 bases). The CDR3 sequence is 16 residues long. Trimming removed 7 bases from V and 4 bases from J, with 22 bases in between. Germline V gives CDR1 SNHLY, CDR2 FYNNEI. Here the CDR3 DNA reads TGTGCCAGCATGGGGGAAGGCCGGGTCCTCTTCTATGGCTACACCTTC. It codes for CASMGEGRVLFYGYTF.

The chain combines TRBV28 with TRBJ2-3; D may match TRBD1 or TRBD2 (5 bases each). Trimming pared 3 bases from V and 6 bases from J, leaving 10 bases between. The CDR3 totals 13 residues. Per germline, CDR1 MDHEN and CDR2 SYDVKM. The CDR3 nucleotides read TGTGCCAGCAGTTTGGGGGTCAGGGATACGCAGTATTTT. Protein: CASSLGVRDTQYF. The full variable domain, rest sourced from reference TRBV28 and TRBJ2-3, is DVKVTQSSRYLVKRTGEKVFLECVQDMDHENMFWYRQDPGLGLRLIYFSYDVKMKEKGDIPEGYSVSREKKERFSLILESASTNQTSMYLCASSLGVRDTQYFGPGTRLTVL.

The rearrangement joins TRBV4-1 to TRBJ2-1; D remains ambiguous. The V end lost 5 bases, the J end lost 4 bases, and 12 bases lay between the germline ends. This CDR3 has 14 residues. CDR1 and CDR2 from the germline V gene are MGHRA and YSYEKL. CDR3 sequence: CASSVEGLYNEQFF. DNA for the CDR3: TGCGCCAGCAGCGTCGAAGGCCTGTACAATGAGCAGTTCTTC.

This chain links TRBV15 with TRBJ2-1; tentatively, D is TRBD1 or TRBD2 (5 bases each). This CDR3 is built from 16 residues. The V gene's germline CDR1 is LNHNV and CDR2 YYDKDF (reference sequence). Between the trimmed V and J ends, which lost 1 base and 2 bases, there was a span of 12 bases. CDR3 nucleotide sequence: TGTGCCACCAGCAGAGCAGACGGGGCCCCCTACAATGAGCAGTTCTTC. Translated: CATSRADGAPYNEQFF.

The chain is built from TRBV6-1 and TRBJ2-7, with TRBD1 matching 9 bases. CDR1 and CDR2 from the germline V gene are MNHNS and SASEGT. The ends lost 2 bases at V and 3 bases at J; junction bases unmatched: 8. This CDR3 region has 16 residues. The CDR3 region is CASSESVGQGGYEQYF. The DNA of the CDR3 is TGTGCCAGCAGTGAAAGTGTGGGACAGGGAGGCTACGAGCAGTACTTC.

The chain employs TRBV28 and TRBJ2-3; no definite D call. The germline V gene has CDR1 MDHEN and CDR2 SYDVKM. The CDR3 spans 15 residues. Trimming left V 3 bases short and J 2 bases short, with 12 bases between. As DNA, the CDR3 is TGTGCCAGCAGTTTCCGGCTGCCGTTCACAGATACGCAGTATTTT. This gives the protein CASSFRLPFTDTQYF.

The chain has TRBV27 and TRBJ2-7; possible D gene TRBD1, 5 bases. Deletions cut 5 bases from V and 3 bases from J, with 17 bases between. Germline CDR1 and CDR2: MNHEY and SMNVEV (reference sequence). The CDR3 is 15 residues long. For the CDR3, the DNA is TGTGCCAGCAGTGGGGATCAGGGATCTAGCTACGAGCAGTACTTC. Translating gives CASSGDQGSSYEQYF.

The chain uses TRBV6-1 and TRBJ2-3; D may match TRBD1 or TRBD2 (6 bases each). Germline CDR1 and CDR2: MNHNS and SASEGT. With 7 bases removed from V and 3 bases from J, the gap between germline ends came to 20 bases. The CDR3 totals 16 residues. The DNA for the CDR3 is TGTGCCAGCATTGAGGAGGGGGTAATTCGGACAGATACGCAGTATTTT. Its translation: CASIEEGVIRTDTQYF.

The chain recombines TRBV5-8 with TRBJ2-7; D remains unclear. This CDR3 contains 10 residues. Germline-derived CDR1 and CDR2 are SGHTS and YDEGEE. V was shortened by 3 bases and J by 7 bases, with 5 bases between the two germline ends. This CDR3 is CASSSGEQYF. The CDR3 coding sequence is TGTGCCAGCAGCTCCGGGGAGCAGTACTTC.

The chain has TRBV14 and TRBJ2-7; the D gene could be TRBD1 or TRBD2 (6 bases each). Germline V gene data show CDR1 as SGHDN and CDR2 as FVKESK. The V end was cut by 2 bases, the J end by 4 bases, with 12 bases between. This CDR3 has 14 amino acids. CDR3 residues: CASSQPGAGYEQYF. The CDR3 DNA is TGTGCCAGCAGCCAACCGGGGGCGGGATACGAGCAGTACTTC. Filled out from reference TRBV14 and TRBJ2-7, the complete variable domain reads EAGVTQFPSHSVIEKGQTVTLRCDPISGHDNLYWYRRVMGKEIKFLLHFVKESKQDESGMPNNRFLAERTGGTYSTLKVQPAELEDSGVYFCASSQPGAGYEQYFGPGTRLTVT.

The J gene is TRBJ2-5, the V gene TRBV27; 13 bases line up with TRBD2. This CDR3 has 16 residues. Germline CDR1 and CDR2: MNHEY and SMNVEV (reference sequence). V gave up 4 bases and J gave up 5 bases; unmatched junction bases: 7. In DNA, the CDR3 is TGTGCCAGCAGTTCAGCGACTAGCGGGAGGTGGGAGACCCAGTACTTC. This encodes CASSSATSGRWETQYF.

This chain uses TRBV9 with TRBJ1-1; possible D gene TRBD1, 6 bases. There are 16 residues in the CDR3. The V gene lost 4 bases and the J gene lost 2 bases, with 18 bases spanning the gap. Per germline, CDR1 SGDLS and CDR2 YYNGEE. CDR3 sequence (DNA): TGTGCCAGCAGCCCAAAGGGGGGAGGGATTAACACTGAAGCTTTCTTT. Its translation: CASSPKGGGINTEAFF.

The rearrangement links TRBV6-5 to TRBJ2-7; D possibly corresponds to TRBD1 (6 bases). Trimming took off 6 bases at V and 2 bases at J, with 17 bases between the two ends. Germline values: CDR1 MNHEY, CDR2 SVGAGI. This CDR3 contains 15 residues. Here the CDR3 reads CASSPLPGQAYEQYF. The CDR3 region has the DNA TGTGCCAGCAGCCCTCTGCCGGGACAAGCCTACGAGCAGTACTTC.

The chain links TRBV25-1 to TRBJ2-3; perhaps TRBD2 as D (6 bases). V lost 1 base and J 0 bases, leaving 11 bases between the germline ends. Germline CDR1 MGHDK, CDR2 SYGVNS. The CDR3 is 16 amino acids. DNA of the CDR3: TGTGCCAGCAGTGAATGCGCGGGGTGTAGCACAGATACGCAGTATTTT. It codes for CASSECAGCSTDTQYF.

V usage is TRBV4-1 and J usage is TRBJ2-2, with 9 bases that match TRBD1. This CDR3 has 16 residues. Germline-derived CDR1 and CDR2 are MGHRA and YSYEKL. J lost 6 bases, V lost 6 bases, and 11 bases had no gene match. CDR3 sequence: CASSQGQGRRSGELFF. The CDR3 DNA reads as TGCGCCAGCAGTCAGGGACAGGGACGTCGTTCCGGGGAGCTGTTTTTT.

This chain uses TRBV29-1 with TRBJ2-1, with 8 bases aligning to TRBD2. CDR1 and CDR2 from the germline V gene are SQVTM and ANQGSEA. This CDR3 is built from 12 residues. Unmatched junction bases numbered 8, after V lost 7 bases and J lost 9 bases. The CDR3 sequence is CSARSLAGEQFF. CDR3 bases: TGCAGCGCCCGAAGCCTAGCGGGTGAGCAGTTCTTC.

The CDR3 reads CASSLPGGRDTGELFF. The CDR3 nucleotides read TGCGCCAGCAGCCTACCAGGGGGCCGGGACACCGGGGAGCTGTTTTTT. The chain is built from TRBV4-1 and TRBJ2-2; 8 bases agree with TRBD1. The CDR3 runs to 16 residues. Germline V gene lookup returns CDR1 MGHRA and CDR2 YSYEKL. Germline trimming cut 4 bases from V and 3 bases from J; bases unmatched to any gene: 7.

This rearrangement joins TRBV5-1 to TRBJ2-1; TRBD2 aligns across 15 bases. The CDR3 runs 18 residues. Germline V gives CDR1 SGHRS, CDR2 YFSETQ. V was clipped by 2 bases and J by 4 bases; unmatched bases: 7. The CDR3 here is CASSFGLAGGPRYNEQFF. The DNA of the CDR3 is TGCGCCAGCAGCTTTGGACTAGCGGGAGGGCCAAGGTACAATGAGCAGTTCTTC.

The CDR3 nucleotides are TGTGCCAGCAGTGAACGACGTAGCTCCTATAATTCACCCCTCCACTTT. Its protein product is CASSERRSSYNSPLHF. The chain has TRBV2 and TRBJ1-6; the D is unclear. V gave up 2 bases and J gave up 0 bases, with 8 bases separating them. The CDR3 totals 16 residues. Looked up from germline, CDR1 is SNHLY and CDR2 is FYNNEI.

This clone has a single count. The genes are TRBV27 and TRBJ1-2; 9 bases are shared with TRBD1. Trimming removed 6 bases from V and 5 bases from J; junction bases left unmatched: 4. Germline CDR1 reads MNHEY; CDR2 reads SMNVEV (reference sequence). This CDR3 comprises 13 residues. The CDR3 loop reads CASRDRGAYGYTF. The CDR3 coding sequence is TGTGCCAGCAGGGACAGGGGAGCTTATGGCTACACCTTC.

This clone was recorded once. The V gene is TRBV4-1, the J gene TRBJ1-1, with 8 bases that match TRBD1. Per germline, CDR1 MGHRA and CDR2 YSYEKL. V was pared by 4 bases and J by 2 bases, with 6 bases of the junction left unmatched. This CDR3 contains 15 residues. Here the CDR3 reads CASSRTGTGNTEAFF. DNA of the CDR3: TGCGCCAGCAGCCGAACCGGGACAGGAAACACTGAAGCTTTCTTT.

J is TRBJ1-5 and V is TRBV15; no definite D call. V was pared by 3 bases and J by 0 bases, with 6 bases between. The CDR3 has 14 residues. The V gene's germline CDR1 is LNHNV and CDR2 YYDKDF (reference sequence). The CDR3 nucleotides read TGTGCCACCAGCAGGCTTCGTAGCAATCAGCCCCAGCATTTT. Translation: CATSRLRSNQPQHF.